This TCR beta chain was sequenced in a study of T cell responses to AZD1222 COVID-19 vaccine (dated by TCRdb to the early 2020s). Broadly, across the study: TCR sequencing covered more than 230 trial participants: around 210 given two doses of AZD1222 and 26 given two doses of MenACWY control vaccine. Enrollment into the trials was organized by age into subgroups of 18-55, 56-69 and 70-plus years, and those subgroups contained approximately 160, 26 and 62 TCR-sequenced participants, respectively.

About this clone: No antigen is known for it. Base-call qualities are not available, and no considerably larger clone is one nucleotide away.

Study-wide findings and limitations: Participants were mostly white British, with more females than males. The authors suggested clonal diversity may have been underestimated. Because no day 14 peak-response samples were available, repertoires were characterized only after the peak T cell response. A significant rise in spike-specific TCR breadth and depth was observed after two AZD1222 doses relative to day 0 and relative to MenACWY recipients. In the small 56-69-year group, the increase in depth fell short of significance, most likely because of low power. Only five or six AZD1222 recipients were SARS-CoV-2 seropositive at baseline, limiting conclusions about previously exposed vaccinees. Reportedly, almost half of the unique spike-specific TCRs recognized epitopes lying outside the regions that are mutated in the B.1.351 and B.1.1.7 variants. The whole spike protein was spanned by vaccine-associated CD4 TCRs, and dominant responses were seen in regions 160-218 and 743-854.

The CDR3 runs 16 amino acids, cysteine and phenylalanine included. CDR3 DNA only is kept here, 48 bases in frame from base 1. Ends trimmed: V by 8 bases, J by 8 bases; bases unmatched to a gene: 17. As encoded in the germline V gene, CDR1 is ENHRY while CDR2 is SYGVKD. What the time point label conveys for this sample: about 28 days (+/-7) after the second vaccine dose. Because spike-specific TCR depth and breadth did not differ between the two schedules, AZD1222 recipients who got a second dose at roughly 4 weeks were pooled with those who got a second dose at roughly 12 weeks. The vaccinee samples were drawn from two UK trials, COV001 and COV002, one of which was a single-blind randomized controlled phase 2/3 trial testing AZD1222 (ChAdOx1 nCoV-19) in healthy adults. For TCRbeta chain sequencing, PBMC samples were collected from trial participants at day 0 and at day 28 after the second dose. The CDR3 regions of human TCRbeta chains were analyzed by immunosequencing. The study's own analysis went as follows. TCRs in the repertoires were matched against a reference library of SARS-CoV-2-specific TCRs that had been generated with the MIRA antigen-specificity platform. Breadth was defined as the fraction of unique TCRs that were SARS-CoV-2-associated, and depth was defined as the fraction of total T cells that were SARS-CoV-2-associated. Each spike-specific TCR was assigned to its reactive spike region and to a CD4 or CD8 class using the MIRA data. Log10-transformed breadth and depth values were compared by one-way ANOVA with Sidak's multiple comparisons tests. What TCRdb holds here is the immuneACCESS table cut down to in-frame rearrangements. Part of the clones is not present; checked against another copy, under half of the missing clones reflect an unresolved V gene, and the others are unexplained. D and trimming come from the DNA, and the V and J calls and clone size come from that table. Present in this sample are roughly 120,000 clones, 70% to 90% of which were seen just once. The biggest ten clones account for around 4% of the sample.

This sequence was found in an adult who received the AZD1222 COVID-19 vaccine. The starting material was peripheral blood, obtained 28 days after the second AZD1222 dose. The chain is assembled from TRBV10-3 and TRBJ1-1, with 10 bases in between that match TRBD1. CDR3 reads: CAISLGDRGRGSEAFF. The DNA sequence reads TGTGCCATCTCCCTTGGGGACAGGGGCCGAGGGTCGGAAGCTTTCTTT.